This record covers a single TCR beta chain. In this sample, this clone turned up once. Its antigen is not yet known. No per-base quality is available; no much larger clone lies one base away. V loses 5 bases of germline sequence and J loses 4 bases, and the interval between the two ends is 18 bases. The CDR3, cysteine through phenylalanine, is 16 amino acids long. Kept here is only the CDR3 DNA, which spans 48 bases and is read in frame from base 1. In the germline V gene, CDR1 corresponds to SGHDN and CDR2 to FVKESK. The time point label here, explained by the study, means: 2014-2015 season, pre-vaccination. TCRB sequencing was used to follow sorted CD4 subsets from the blood of adults before and after they were given the seasonal inactivated influenza vaccine (Fluvarix). Subjects were considered eligible if community-dwelling and if influenza vaccine had not been received in the prior 6 months. Reasons for exclusion included contraindications to influenza vaccine, substance abuse, HIV/AIDS, active malignancy, immunomodulatory medication, and active illness such as respiratory infection. Per time point, between 40 and 100 mL of blood was sampled. Non-naive CD4+CXCR5+PD-1+ cells were defined as circulating Tfh and were sorted into ICOS+CD38+ and ICOS-CD38- fractions. Ficoll-Paque PLUS or SepMate separation was used to isolate PBMC. Cell subsets were sorted from PBMC on a BD FACS Aria before DNA extraction.

This sample stems from a study of follicular helper T cells after annual influenza vaccination (dated by TCRdb to the late 2010s). In terms of the full investigation: Blood was collected on days 0, 7 and 28 after each seasonal influenza vaccination. To look at recall of cTfh clones, some subjects were tracked through successive annual vaccinations covering the 2013-2014, 2014-2015 and 2015-2016 seasons. Six subjects had multi-year samples: four covered two vaccination seasons and two covered three seasons. Samples from 2013-2014 were cryopreserved, whereas samples from about 2015 were processed immediately after collection. One week after vaccination, a second recruited cohort of 12 subjects (Table S1) displayed a similar ICOS+CD38+ cTfh response. What the study reported, not specific to this receptor: Rare clonotypes could not be sampled because productive TCRB sequences were recovered from only roughly 8.5-22% of the analyzed cells. ICOS+CD38+ cTfh clonality correlated with the frequency of that population, and its change correlated with the change in circulating plasmablast frequency. Successive annual vaccinations recalled a recurring oligoclonal ICOS+CD38+ cTfh response that included tetramer and AIM influenza-specific clonotypes. Day 7 ICOS+CD38+ clones were most often found later in ICOS-CD38- cTfh, suggesting that subset may serve as a memory reservoir.

The receptor library was made with the immunoSEQ multiplex PCR assay. Adaptive Biotechnologies handled the TCRB amplification, library preparation, sequencing and preliminary bioinformatics at Survey level resolution. For TCRB sequencing, genomic DNA from the sorted cTfh populations was amplified by multiplex PCR. The original pipeline was this. Clonality was calculated in R as 1 minus normalized Shannon entropy, and the Gini index was computed with the R package ineq. Overlap score was defined as the summed counts of shared sequences divided by the total counts of all sequences in both compared samples. Significance of shared clonotypes was assessed by Fisher's exact test, with a theoretical repertoire of 10^7 TCRB sequences assumed. TCRdb holds this immuneACCESS table with in-frame rearrangements only. Some clones are missing; in checked studies, unresolved V genes explain under half, and the rest has no known cause. V, J and clone size reflect that table, while D and trimming were determined from the DNA. For this sample there are over 300 clones; 70% to 90% appear just once. About 5% of the sample rests with the top ten.

The sequence links TRBV14 to TRBJ2-4; TRBD2 is possibly the D segment (5 matching bases). Sequenced here: CXCR5+ CD38+ circulating T follicular helper cells from blood, sampled on the day of influenza vaccination. Per the publication, the cell subset or site label means: circulating Tfh, non-naive CD4+CXCR5+PD-1+ (ICOS+CD38+ or ICOS-CD38-). The TCR sequence derives from an adult who received the influenza vaccine. The CDR3 protein is CASSSLSGIGKNIQYF. The nucleotides read TGTGCCAGCAGCTCATTATCGGGGATAGGGAAAAACATTCAGTACTTC.